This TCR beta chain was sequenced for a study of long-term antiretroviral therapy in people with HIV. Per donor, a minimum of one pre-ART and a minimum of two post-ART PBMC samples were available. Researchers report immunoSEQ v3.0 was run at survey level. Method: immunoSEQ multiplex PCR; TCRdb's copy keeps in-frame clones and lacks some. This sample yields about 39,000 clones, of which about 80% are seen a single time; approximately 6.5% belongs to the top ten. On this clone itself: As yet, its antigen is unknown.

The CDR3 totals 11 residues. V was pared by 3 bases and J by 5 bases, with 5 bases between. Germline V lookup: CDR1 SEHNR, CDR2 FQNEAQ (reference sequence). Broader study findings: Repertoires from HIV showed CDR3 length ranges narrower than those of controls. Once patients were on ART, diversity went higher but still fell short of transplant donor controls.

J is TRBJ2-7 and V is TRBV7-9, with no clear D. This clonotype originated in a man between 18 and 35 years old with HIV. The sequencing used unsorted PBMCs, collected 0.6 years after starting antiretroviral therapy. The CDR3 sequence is CASSFYDEQYF. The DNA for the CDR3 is TGTGCCAGCAGCTTCTATGACGAGCAGTACTTC.